This passage covers 27 T cell receptor beta chains from one sample sequenced in a study of memory CD4+ T cells and cytomegalovirus serostatus. Single viable CD3+CD4+CD8-CD45RO+ cells were sorted as the memory CD4+ T cells. Clones were read by immunoSEQ multiplex PCR, and TCRdb kept only the in-frame ones, dropping some. Of approximately 88,000 clones in the sample, 80% are singletons; the top ten hold roughly 4%. Sequenced sample: memory CD4+ T cells from blood. All receptors come from an adult in good health and CMV-seropositive.

V usage is TRBV9 and J usage is TRBJ2-3; D gene ambiguous. The germline V gene has CDR1 SGDLS and CDR2 YYNGEE. The V end lost 4 bases, the J end lost 0 bases, and 12 bases lay between the germline ends. This CDR3 comprises 15 residues. CDR3 protein: CASSPSGLSTDTQYF. Written as DNA, the CDR3 is TGTGCCAGCAGCCCCTCAGGCTTGAGCACAGATACGCAGTATTTT.

The CDR3 sequence is CASSRLAGGNEQFF. The CDR3 nucleotides read TGTGCCAGTAGTAGGCTAGCGGGAGGCAATGAGCAGTTCTTC. The V gene is TRBV19, the J gene TRBJ2-1, with 11 bases that match TRBD2. Germline CDR1 LNHDA, CDR2 SQIVND (reference sequence). The CDR3 runs to 14 residues. V was clipped by 4 bases and J by 6 bases; unmatched bases: 2.

In this sample, this clone turned up once. The rearrangement joins TRBV7-9 to TRBJ2-1; no definite D call. This CDR3 contains 14 residues. Trimming removed 1 base at V and 1 base at J, with 5 bases between. CDR1 is SEHNR and CDR2 is FQNEAQ in the germline V gene (reference sequence). The DNA for the CDR3 is TGTGCCAGCAGCTTAGTTCAGTCCTACAATGAGCAGTTCTTC. It is translated as CASSLVQSYNEQFF.

V usage is TRBV27 and J usage is TRBJ2-3; D is ambiguous. Germline V gene lookup returns CDR1 MNHEY and CDR2 SMNVEV (reference sequence). CDR3 length equals 14 residues. V lost 2 bases and J lost 0, with 6 bases in between. The CDR3 loop is CASSLSYSTDTQYF. CDR3 bases: TGTGCCAGCAGTTTAAGCTATAGCACAGATACGCAGTATTTT.

This CDR3 is CATSRERAQETQYF. CDR3 coding DNA: TGTGCCACCAGCAGGGAGCGGGCTCAAGAGACCCAGTACTTC. The V gene is TRBV15, the J gene TRBJ2-5, with a weak D call TRBD2 (6 bases). This CDR3 is built from 14 residues. Germline V gene data show CDR1 as LNHNV and CDR2 as YYDKDF (reference sequence). Trimming left V 3 bases short and J 2 bases short, with 10 bases between.

In DNA form, the CDR3 reads TGTGCCAGCAGTGTACAGGGTACCGAAACTGAAGCTTTCTTT. Translating it yields CASSVQGTETEAFF. This rearrangement joins TRBV2 to TRBJ1-1; possibly TRBD1 for D (6 bases). Trimming left V 4 bases short and J 5 bases short, with 14 bases between. The germline CDR1 and CDR2 sequences are SNHLY and FYNNEI. The CDR3 length is 14 residues.

In DNA form, the CDR3 reads TGCAGCGGGGAGGATAATGAAAAACTGTTTTTT. Protein: CSGEDNEKLFF. The chain couples TRBV29-1 to TRBJ1-4; D unresolved. Germline V gives CDR1 SQVTM, CDR2 ANQGSEA. Trimming removed 7 bases from V and 4 bases from J, with 7 bases in between. The CDR3 totals 11 residues.

The J gene is TRBJ1-5, the V gene TRBV6-1; the D gene is possibly TRBD1 (6 bases). Germline lookup yields CDR1 MNHNS and CDR2 SASEGT. This CDR3 has 16 amino acids. Trimming removed 3 bases from V and 3 bases from J, with 15 bases in between. CDR3 loop: CASSDLSRGTNQPQHF. In DNA, the CDR3 is TGTGCCAGCAGTGACCTAAGCAGGGGAACCAATCAGCCCCAGCATTTT.

The chain recombines TRBV7-8 with TRBJ2-2, with 12 bases aligning to TRBD2. V shed 6 bases and J 0 bases; nucleotides not matched to a gene: 5. The CDR3 has 17 residues. Germline V CDR1 and CDR2: SGHVS, FQNEAQ. CDR3 region: CASRPGLAGSNTGELFF. The CDR3 nucleotides are TGTGCCAGCAGGCCAGGACTAGCGGGATCGAACACCGGGGAGCTGTTTTTT.

The chain joins TRBV5-1 to TRBJ2-3, with D maybe TRBD2 (5 bases). Per the germline V gene, CDR1 is SGHRS and CDR2 is YFSETQ. The CDR3 spans 14 residues. V gave up 5 bases and J gave up 4 bases, with 14 bases separating them. Here the CDR3 reads CASSPLTISDTQYF. CDR3 nucleotides: TGCGCCAGCAGTCCTTTGACTATTTCAGATACGCAGTATTTT.

The chain combines TRBV5-1 with TRBJ2-3, with 11 bases identical to TRBD1. The CDR3 covers 16 residues. V gave up 0 bases and J gave up 5 bases; unmatched junction bases: 5. Germline assignment: CDR1 SGHRS and CDR2 YFSETQ. The CDR3 here is CASSLEVGQGEDTQYF. In nucleotides, the CDR3 is TGCGCCAGCAGCTTGGAAGTGGGACAGGGGGAAGATACGCAGTATTTT.

The gene calls are TRBV6-1 and TRBJ2-5; D might be TRBD1 (6 bases). Trimming took 2 bases from V and 5 from J, leaving 18 bases between them. The CDR3 length is 16 residues. CDR1 and CDR2 (germline): MNHNS, SASEGT. This chain's CDR3 is CASSEIRTGFPETQYF. CDR3 sequence (DNA): TGTGCCAGCAGTGAAATCCGTACAGGGTTTCCGGAGACCCAGTACTTC.

The rearrangement links TRBV6-1 to TRBJ2-1; TRBD2 matches at 12 bases. The CDR3 has 13 amino acids. Trimming took 7 bases from V and 12 from J; bases not matched to a gene: 7. The germline V gene encodes CDR1 MNHNS and CDR2 SASEGT. CDR3 bases: TGTGCCAGCACCATCCGACTAGCGGGAGTGCAGTTCTTC. Translated, it gives CASTIRLAGVQFF.

This clone was observed a handful of times. V and J are TRBV6-5 and TRBJ2-3, with a possible D match to TRBD1 (5 bases). V shed 2 bases and J shed 5 bases, with 17 bases lying between them. The CDR3 covers 16 residues. Germline V CDR1 and CDR2: MNHEY, SVGAGI. The CDR3 region has the DNA TGTGCCAGCAGTTACCGCGGACAAAATAAGGGAGATACGCAGTATTTT. It specifies CASSYRGQNKGDTQYF.

CDR3 protein: CASLRPVGANVLTF. CDR3 bases: TGTGCCAGCTTAAGACCGGTTGGGGCCAACGTCCTGACTTTC. The chain carries TRBV2 and TRBJ2-6, with D unresolved. Between the trimmed V and J ends, which lost 8 bases and 3 bases, there was a span of 11 bases. The CDR3 has 14 residues. Germline V gene sequence: CDR1 SNHLY, CDR2 FYNNEI.

The CDR3 loop reads CASSLTGVDGYGYTF. Written as DNA, the CDR3 is TGTGCCAGCAGCTTGACAGGGGTGGACGGCTATGGCTACACCTTC. V usage is TRBV5-6 and J usage is TRBJ1-2; 7 nucleotides match TRBD1. The CDR3 contains 15 residues. V lost 1 base, J lost 4 bases, and 7 bases stayed unmatched. Germline V gene data show CDR1 as SGHDT and CDR2 as YYEEEE.

The rearrangement links TRBV5-4 to TRBJ1-2, with 7 bases that match TRBD1. Germline assignment: CDR1 SGHNT and CDR2 YYREEE (reference sequence). The CDR3 loop spans 14 amino acids. V shed 4 bases, J shed 4 bases, and the junction held 7 bases outside the gene matches. CDR3 DNA: TGTGCCAGCAGCGATCGACAGGGCGTCTATGGCTACACCTTC. Its protein product is CASSDRQGVYGYTF.

J is TRBJ2-2 and V is TRBV19; 7 nucleotides agree with TRBD1. V lost 8 bases, J lost 6 bases, and 12 bases stayed unmatched. The CDR3 covers 15 residues. Germline-derived CDR1 and CDR2 are LNHDA and SQIVND (reference sequence). The CDR3 sequence is CASRLQGNLPGELFF. The CDR3 DNA follows: TGTGCCAGTCGGTTACAGGGGAATTTACCCGGGGAGCTGTTTTTT. The variable domain in full, with the rest retrieved from reference TRBV19 and TRBJ2-2, is DGGITQSPKYLFRKEGQNVTLSCEQNLNHDAMYWYRQDPGQGLRLIYYSQIVNDFQKGDIAEGYSVSREKKESFPLTVTSAQKNPTAFYLCASRLQGNLPGELFFGEGSRLTVL.

This clone came up a few times. The chain has TRBV4-1 and TRBJ2-1; 10 bases agree with TRBD2. The junction had 7 bases not matched to a gene; V was cut back by 1 base and J by 10 bases. This CDR3 has 15 amino acids. Germline V gene data show CDR1 as MGHRA and CDR2 as YSYEKL. The chain's CDR3 is CASSQVTSGTGEQFF. The CDR3 DNA sequence: TGCGCCAGCAGCCAAGTTACTAGCGGGACAGGAGAGCAGTTCTTC.

In this sample, this clone turned up once. The chain joins TRBV18 to TRBJ2-6; 11 bases are a match to TRBD1. This CDR3 has 17 residues. In germline, CDR1 is KGHSH, CDR2 LQKENI. J lost 2 bases, V lost 1 base, and 1 base had no gene match. CDR3 region: CASSPRTGGAGANVLTF. CDR3 bases: TGTGCCAGCTCACCACGGACAGGGGGCGCTGGGGCCAACGTCCTGACTTTC.

This clone was found once. The chain has TRBV7-6 and TRBJ1-1, with D perhaps matching TRBD1 (5 bases). Trimming pared 5 bases from V and 2 bases from J, leaving 15 bases between. Germline loops: CDR1 SGHVS, CDR2 FNYEAQ. The CDR3 runs 15 residues. CDR3 residues: CASSPLSGGNTEAFF. The DNA for the CDR3 is TGTGCCAGCAGCCCCCTCAGCGGGGGAAACACTGAAGCTTTCTTT.

The CDR3 DNA reads TGTGCCAGCAGCGGACTAGCGGGAGGCTACAATGAGCAGTTCTTC. This encodes CASSGLAGGYNEQFF. This sequence joins TRBV6-5 and TRBJ2-1; 14 positions match TRBD2. With V trimmed by 6 bases and J by 3 bases, 1 base remained unmatched. Germline lookup yields CDR1 MNHEY and CDR2 SVGAGI. The CDR3 length is 15 residues.

This chain joins TRBV9 and TRBJ2-7, with a weak D call TRBD2 (7 bases). The CDR3 contains 14 residues. Germline V CDR1 and CDR2: SGDLS, YYNGEE. The V end lost 5 bases, the J end lost 6 bases, and 18 bases lay between the germline ends. CDR3 loop: CASSVQGTNGEQYF. CDR3 DNA: TGTGCCAGCAGTGTCCAGGGGACTAATGGCGAGCAGTACTTC.

The V gene is TRBV6-1, the J gene TRBJ2-5; D ambiguous. Trimming took 0 bases from V and 7 from J, leaving 6 bases between them. Germline CDR1 MNHNS, CDR2 SASEGT. CDR3 length: 12 amino acids. CDR3 nucleotide sequence: TGTGCCAGCAGTGAAGCACGCGTGACCCAGTACTTC. Translation gives CASSEARVTQYF.

The table lists this clone with a count of one. V usage is TRBV27 and J usage is TRBJ2-5, with 12 bases aligning to TRBD2. Unmatched junction bases numbered 14, after V lost 4 bases and J lost 5 bases. The germline gives CDR1 MNHEY, CDR2 SMNVEV (reference sequence). The CDR3 contains 18 residues. This chain's CDR3 is CASSSHPRLAGEVETQYF. CDR3 nucleotide sequence: TGTGCCAGCAGTTCCCATCCTCGACTAGCGGGAGAGGTGGAGACCCAGTACTTC.

This clone was seen more than once but under ten times. The chain employs TRBV27 and TRBJ1-5; D perhaps matches TRBD1 (5 bases). The V gene's germline CDR1 is MNHEY and CDR2 SMNVEV (reference sequence). Trimming removed 4 bases at V and 2 bases at J, with 12 bases between. The CDR3 is 15 residues long. This chain's CDR3 is CASSSQGSGNQPQHF. The CDR3 nucleotides read TGTGCCAGCAGTTCGCAGGGATCGGGCAATCAGCCCCAGCATTTT.

The J gene is TRBJ1-5, the V gene TRBV6-1; tentative D call: TRBD1 (6 bases). The CDR3 length is 13 residues. The V gene lost 8 bases and the J gene lost 3 bases, with 11 bases spanning the gap. Germline V gene sequence: CDR1 MNHNS, CDR2 SASEGT. CDR3 nucleotides: TGTGCCAGCGGTGGACAGAACAATCAGCCCCAGCATTTT. This sequence encodes CASGGQNNQPQHF.